The 12 T cell receptor beta chains listed next were all sequenced from one sample in a study of shared clonotypes between healthy human individuals (dated by TCRdb to 2018 to 2020). Preparation of the library involved the immunoSEQ multiplex PCR assay. In TCRdb, the immuneACCESS table is reduced to in-frame sequences with V and J assigned. These tables do not hold every clone; where another copy was compared, an unresolved V gene accounts for under half, and the others remain unexplained. The sample table records about 690,000 clones; about 90% of these occur just once. Around a third of the sample goes to the ten largest clones. The sequenced sample was memory CD8+ T cells from PBMCs. The sample's cell subset or site, from its label and the paper: CD45RO+ cells pooled with CCR7-negative TemRA cells. The receptor source for this set is a man younger than 35 in good health. Some clones in this sample may be carry-over from other donors' samples.

The genes are TRBV7-6 and TRBJ1-3; tentative D call: TRBD1 (5 bases). The CDR3 is 13 amino acids. Trimming took off 11 bases at V and 6 bases at J, with 17 bases between the two ends. Germline V CDR1 and CDR2: SGHVS, FNYEAQ. For the CDR3, the DNA is TGTGCCTCGGGATGGGGCCAAGAAAACACCATATATTTT. Translating it yields CASGWGQENTIYF.

This clone was observed a single time. This chain uses TRBV4-3 with TRBJ2-7; 10 positions agree with TRBD1. Germline CDR1 and CDR2: LGHNA and YSLEER. Trimming removed 1 base from V and 4 bases from J; junction bases left unmatched: 4. This CDR3 has 15 residues. The CDR3 DNA reads as TGCGCCAGCAGCCAAGCGACAGGGGGCGAGTACGAGCAGTACTTC. Translation: CASSQATGGEYEQYF.

The V gene is TRBV28, the J gene TRBJ2-1; 11 bases are a match to TRBD2. This CDR3 contains 17 residues. V was pared by 6 bases and J by 2 bases, with 9 bases of the junction left unmatched. Germline assignment: CDR1 MDHEN and CDR2 SYDVKM. The CDR3 region has the DNA TGTGCCAGCAGCCCCTTCCTAGCGGGAGGAGCCTACAATGAGCAGTTCTTC. This gives the protein CASSPFLAGGAYNEQFF.

The chain employs TRBV2 and TRBJ2-4; 11 bases line up with TRBD2. J was trimmed by 8 bases and V by 4 bases; bases with no gene match: 7. The CDR3 has 15 residues. Germline V CDR1 and CDR2: SNHLY, FYNNEI. For the CDR3, the DNA is TGTGCCAGCAGTGTAACTAGCGGGAGTCGGGACATTCAGTACTTC. The encoded protein is CASSVTSGSRDIQYF.

The chain links TRBV28 to TRBJ2-5; D not certain. The ends were cut back, 8 bases at V and 5 bases at J, with 12 bases in the middle. Germline V lookup: CDR1 MDHEN, CDR2 SYDVKM. CDR3 length: 12 amino acids. The CDR3 region is CASGPFGETQYF. The CDR3, as DNA: TGTGCCAGCGGCCCATTCGGGGAGACCCAGTACTTC. Combining the CDR3 with reference TRBV28 and TRBJ2-5 gives the whole variable domain DVKVTQSSRYLVKRTGEKVFLECVQDMDHENMFWYRQDPGLGLRLIYFSYDVKMKEKGDIPEGYSVSREKKERFSLILESASTNQTSMYLCASGPFGETQYFGPGTRLLVL.

The CDR3 protein is CASSRTSGTGNYEQYF. CDR3 DNA sequence: TGTGCCAGCAGCCGAACGTCCGGGACAGGTAACTACGAGCAGTACTTC. The V and J genes are TRBV5-6 and TRBJ2-7; 8 bases are shared with TRBD1. Looked up from germline, CDR1 is SGHDT and CDR2 is YYEEEE. Trimming took 4 bases from V and 3 from J; bases not matched to a gene: 12. The CDR3 consists of 16 residues.

The sample holds one count of this clone. The gene calls are TRBV7-8 and TRBJ2-2; 13 bases map to TRBD2. CDR3 size: 16 residues. CDR1 is SGHVS, CDR2 FQNEAQ, per germline. V was pared by 5 bases and J by 7 bases, with 7 bases of the junction left unmatched. DNA for the CDR3: TGTGCCAGCAGCCGAGGACTAGCGGGAGCGAACGGGGAGCTGTTTTTT. Encoded protein: CASSRGLAGANGELFF.

This clone was recorded once. The CDR3 sequence: CASGMGNEQYF. The CDR3 nucleotides are TGTGCCAGCGGGATGGGGAACGAGCAGTACTTC. This chain connects TRBV9 to TRBJ2-7; D gene unclear. V was shortened by 7 bases and J by 5 bases, with 10 bases between the two germline ends. Germline V lookup: CDR1 SGDLS, CDR2 YYNGEE. This CDR3 comprises 11 residues.

The chain recombines TRBV4-1 with TRBJ2-7; D call uncertain. CDR1 MGHRA and CDR2 YSYEKL come from the germline V gene. The CDR3 sequence is 14 residues long. V was shortened by 0 bases and J by 3 bases, with 9 bases between the two germline ends. CDR3: CASSQDLGSYEQYF. The CDR3 DNA reads as TGCGCCAGCAGCCAAGATCTGGGCAGCTACGAGCAGTACTTC.

The rearrangement uses TRBV15 and TRBJ1-6; D remains ambiguous. Germline CDR1 and CDR2: LNHNV and YYDKDF (reference sequence). This CDR3 spans 15 amino acids. V shed 0 bases and J shed 7 bases, with 10 bases lying between them. This CDR3 is CATSRDDDGNSPLHF. The CDR3 DNA reads TGTGCCACCAGCAGAGACGACGACGGGAATTCACCCCTCCACTTT.

The genes are TRBV9 and TRBJ2-1; the D gene is possibly TRBD2 (6 bases). CDR1 is SGDLS and CDR2 is YYNGEE in the germline V gene. V gave up 3 bases and J gave up 7 bases, with 11 bases separating them. This CDR3 region has 13 residues. CDR3 in amino acids: CASSGGDWNEQFF. CDR3 DNA sequence: TGTGCCAGCAGCGGGGGGGATTGGAATGAGCAGTTCTTC.

The chain has TRBV18 and TRBJ2-3; TRBD2 is a possible D gene (5 bases). Trimming removed 5 bases from V and 2 bases from J, with 14 bases in between. Germline-derived CDR1 and CDR2 are KGHSH and LQKENI. The CDR3 runs 15 residues. The CDR3 region is CASSGEAEYTDTQYF. CDR3 sequence (DNA): TGTGCCAGCTCAGGTGAAGCGGAGTACACAGATACGCAGTATTTT.